Listed below are T cell receptor beta chains from one sample, sequenced in a study of T cell responses to AZD1222 COVID-19 vaccine. The method was immunoSEQ multiplex PCR; TCRdb's version includes in-frame clones alone and lacks a portion of them. The sample records 150,000 to 200,000 clones, 80% to 95% being singletons. The source was peripheral blood, collected on day 0 of AZD1222 vaccination. These receptors were obtained from an adult in good health. CDR3s include the opening cysteine and the closing phenylalanine or tryptophan. The D gene is left open where the match is weak. Clone size is shown for a subset of rows, as once, few, many or a class of expanded clone.

V	length	size	J	D	CDR3	DNA
TRBV2	17	NA	TRBJ1-2	TRBD1	CASSEVGGGQSNYGYTF	TGTGCCAGCAGTGAAGTAGGGGGGGGACAGTCGAACTATGGCTACACCTTC
TRBV19	11	NA	TRBJ2-7	TRBD2	CASSGRDEQYF	TGTGCCAGTTCGGGGAGGGACGAGCAGTACTTC
TRBV5-1	17	once	TRBJ1-4	TRBD1	CASSSMGQGAFDEKLFF	TGCGCCAGCAGCTCGATGGGACAGGGGGCATTCGATGAAAAACTGTTTTTT
TRBV5-6	14	NA	TRBJ2-1	NA	CASSFGGFYNEQFF	TGTGCCAGCAGCTTTGGAGGGTTCTACAATGAGCAGTTCTTC
TRBV7-9	15	once	TRBJ2-7	NA	CASSYNTGTSYEQYF	TGTGCCAGCAGTTACAACACCGGGACAAGCTACGAGCAGTACTTC
TRBV7-9	12	NA	TRBJ2-7	TRBD1	CARDRAGYEQYF	TGTGCCAGAGACAGGGCAGGCTACGAGCAGTACTTC
TRBV2	13	once	TRBJ2-1	TRBD1	CASSDRGRNEQFF	TGTGCCAGCAGTGACAGGGGGCGCAATGAGCAGTTCTTC
TRBV27	15	once	TRBJ1-6	NA	CASSFRGRVDSPLHF	TGTGCCAGCAGTTTCCGGGGGCGCGTGGATTCACCCCTCCACTTT
TRBV3-1/TRBV3-2	11	NA	TRBJ1-2	NA	CASKKGYGYTF	TGTGCCAGCAAGAAGGGGTATGGCTACACCTTC
TRBV11-2	14	NA	TRBJ2-7	TRBD1	CASSSWTGEDEQYF	TGTGCCAGCAGCTCCTGGACAGGGGAGGACGAGCAGTACTTC
TRBV24-1	13	NA	TRBJ1-5	NA	CATSDDSNQPQHF	TGTGCCACCAGTGACGATAGCAATCAGCCCCAGCATTTT
TRBV9	14	NA	TRBJ1-2	NA	CASSVGQMNYGYTF	TGTGCCAGCAGCGTAGGACAGATGAACTATGGCTACACCTTC
TRBV7-3	15	NA	TRBJ2-1	TRBD1	CASSLTRDSYNEQFF	TGTGCCAGCAGCTTAACCCGGGACAGCTACAATGAGCAGTTCTTC
TRBV18	14	NA	TRBJ1-1	NA	CASSPPLDRSEAFF	TGTGCCAGCTCACCACCCCTAGACCGTTCTGAAGCTTTCTTT
TRBV11-2	14	NA	TRBJ1-1	NA	CASSLAGGNTEAFF	TGTGCCAGCAGCTTAGCGGGGGGTAACACTGAAGCTTTCTTT
TRBV7-2	15	NA	TRBJ2-1	TRBD2	CASSPGTSGPNEQFF	TGTGCCAGCAGCCCAGGGACTAGCGGGCCGAATGAGCAGTTCTTC
TRBV27	11	NA	TRBJ2-5	NA	CASSLGETQYF	TGTGCCAGCAGTTTAGGGGAGACCCAGTACTTC
TRBV19	16	NA	TRBJ2-1	TRBD1	CASSIEGASSYNEQFF	TGTGCCAGTAGTATCGAGGGGGCTAGCTCCTACAATGAGCAGTTCTTC
TRBV6-1	13	NA	TRBJ1-1	TRBD1	CASSDTLTGEGFF	TGTGCCAGCAGTGACACCTTGACAGGGGAAGGTTTCTTT
TRBV24-1	14	NA	TRBJ1-1	NA	CATSPRTGNTEAFF	TGTGCCACCAGCCCCCGGACGGGGAACACTGAAGCTTTCTTT
TRBV19	18	NA	TRBJ1-5	TRBD1	CASSISGMTGVRNQPQHF	TGTGCCAGTAGTATTTCTGGGATGACAGGGGTTCGCAATCAGCCCCAGCATTTT
TRBV5-1	14	NA	TRBJ2-5	TRBD1	CASSMGQGEETQYF	TGCGCCAGCAGCATGGGACAGGGGGAAGAGACCCAGTACTTC
TRBV28	15	once	TRBJ1-2	NA	CASRRIGSSSSGYTF	TGTGCCAGCAGAAGAATTGGATCATCGAGCAGTGGCTACACCTTC
TRBV21-1	12	NA	TRBJ2-7	NA	CASRVAGGEQYF	TGTGCCAGCAGAGTGGCAGGGGGCGAGCAGTACTTC
TRBV28	14	NA	TRBJ2-1	NA	CASSLVSENNEQFF	TGTGCCAGCAGTTTAGTGTCGGAAAACAATGAGCAGTTCTTC
TRBV5-8	14	NA	TRBJ2-3	NA	CASSLGGRTDTQYF	TGTGCCAGCAGCTTGGGGGGGCGCACAGATACGCAGTATTTT
TRBV6-5	13	NA	TRBJ1-1	NA	CASSYSRNTEAFF	TGTGCCAGCAGTTACTCGAGGAACACTGAAGCTTTCTTT
TRBV28	18	NA	TRBJ1-1	TRBD1	CASSLWGTGRYRNTEAFF	TGTGCCAGCAGTTTATGGGGGACAGGGAGGTATAGGAACACTGAAGCTTTCTTT
TRBV19	16	NA	TRBJ2-7	NA	CASSIGFQGRSYEQYF	TGTGCCAGTAGTATAGGTTTCCAGGGGAGATCCTACGAGCAGTACTTC
TRBV14	13	NA	TRBJ1-2	NA	CASSQAQTYGYTF	TGTGCCAGCAGCCAAGCGCAGACTTATGGCTACACCTTC
TRBV4-1	16	NA	TRBJ1-2	TRBD1	CASSHPPATGDYGYTF	TGCGCCAGCAGCCATCCACCCGCGACAGGGGATTATGGCTACACCTTC